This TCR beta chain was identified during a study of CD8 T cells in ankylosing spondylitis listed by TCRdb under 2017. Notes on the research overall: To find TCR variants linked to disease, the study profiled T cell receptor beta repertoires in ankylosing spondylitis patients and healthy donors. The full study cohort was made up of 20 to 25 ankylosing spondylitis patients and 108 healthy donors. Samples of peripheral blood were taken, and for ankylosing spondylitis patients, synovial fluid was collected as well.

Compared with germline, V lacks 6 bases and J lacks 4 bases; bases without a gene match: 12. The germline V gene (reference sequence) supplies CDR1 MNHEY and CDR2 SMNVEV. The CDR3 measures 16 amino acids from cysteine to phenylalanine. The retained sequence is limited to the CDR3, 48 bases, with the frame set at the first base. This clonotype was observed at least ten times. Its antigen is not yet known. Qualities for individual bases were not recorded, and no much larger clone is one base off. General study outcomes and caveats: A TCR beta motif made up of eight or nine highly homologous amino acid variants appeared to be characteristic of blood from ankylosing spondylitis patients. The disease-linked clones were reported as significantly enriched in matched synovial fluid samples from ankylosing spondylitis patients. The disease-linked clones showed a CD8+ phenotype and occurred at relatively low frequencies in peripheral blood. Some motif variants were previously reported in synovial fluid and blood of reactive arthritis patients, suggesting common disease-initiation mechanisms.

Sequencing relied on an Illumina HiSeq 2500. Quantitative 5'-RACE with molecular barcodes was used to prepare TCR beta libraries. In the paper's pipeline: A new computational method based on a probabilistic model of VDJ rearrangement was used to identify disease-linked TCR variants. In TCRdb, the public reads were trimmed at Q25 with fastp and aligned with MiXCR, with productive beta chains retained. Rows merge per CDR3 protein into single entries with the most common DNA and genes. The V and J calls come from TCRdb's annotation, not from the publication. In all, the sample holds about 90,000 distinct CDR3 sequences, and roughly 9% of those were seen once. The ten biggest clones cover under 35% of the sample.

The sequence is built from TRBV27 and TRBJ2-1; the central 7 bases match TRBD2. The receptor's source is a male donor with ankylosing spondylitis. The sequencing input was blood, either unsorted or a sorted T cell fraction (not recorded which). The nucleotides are TGTGCCAGCAGCCGACTAGTGGCGGGGGTTTACAATGAGCAGTTCTTC. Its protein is CASSRLVAGVYNEQFF.